This passage covers 27 T cell receptor beta chains from one sample sequenced in a study of cytomegalovirus exposure and HLA in healthy donors. Vbeta (60) and Jbeta (13) primers were used in the PCR. Data came from immunoSEQ multiplex PCR; TCRdb stores just in-frame clones and leaves some out. The sample holds about 130,000 clones, 70% to 90% seen once. Sequenced input: PBMCs. The receptor source for this set is a boy younger than 18 in good health and CMV-seronegative.

There are a few counts of this clone. V is TRBV19 and J is TRBJ2-1; 16 positions agree with TRBD2. Germline assignment: CDR1 LNHDA and CDR2 SQIVND (reference sequence). With 5 bases clipped from V and 3 bases from J, the junction kept 10 bases outside the gene matches. CDR3 length: 19 residues. The CDR3 DNA sequence: TGTGCCAGTAGTCCGGGACTAGCGGGGGGGACCATACTCTACAATGAGCAGTTCTTC. Translating it yields CASSPGLAGGTILYNEQFF.

The chain uses TRBV7-8 and TRBJ1-1; the D is unclear. The CDR3 runs to 15 residues. Trimming left V 0 bases short and J 0 bases short, with 8 bases between. Germline V gene data show CDR1 as SGHVS and CDR2 as FQNEAQ. The CDR3 DNA reads TGTGCCAGCAGCTTAGCCCCGGGGATGAACACTGAAGCTTTCTTT. Its translation is CASSLAPGMNTEAFF.

This chain joins TRBV5-1 and TRBJ2-2; D call uncertain. V was clipped by 4 bases and J by 4 bases, with 8 bases between them. Looked up from germline, CDR1 is SGHRS and CDR2 is YFSETQ. CDR3 length: 13 residues. The CDR3 DNA reads TGCGCCAGCAGCGATCACGGCACCGGGGAGCTGTTTTTT. Protein sequence: CASSDHGTGELFF.

The V call is TRBV7-2, the J call TRBJ2-2; D is ambiguous. V dropped 3 bases and J dropped 0 bases, with 8 bases sitting between them. Germline V gene lookup returns CDR1 SGHTA and CDR2 FQGNSA. This CDR3 is 15 amino acids long. CDR3 sequence (DNA): TGTGCCAGCAGCTTCTCCGACTCGAACACCGGGGAGCTGTTTTTT. This gives the protein CASSFSDSNTGELFF.

CDR3 amino acids: CASSTDSGTEAFF. CDR3 sequence (DNA): TGTGCCAGCAGTACCGACAGTGGGACTGAAGCTTTCTTT. This chain links TRBV27 with TRBJ1-1; TRBD1 is a possible D gene (5 bases). The CDR3 runs 13 residues. Trimming took off 5 bases at V and 5 bases at J, with 12 bases between the two ends. Germline V lookup: CDR1 MNHEY, CDR2 SMNVEV (reference sequence).

The chain combines TRBV7-9 with TRBJ2-1; TRBD2 matches 7 bases. The CDR3 is 13 residues long. Per the germline V gene, CDR1 is SEHNR and CDR2 is FQNEAQ (reference sequence). The trim removed 4 bases at V and 10 bases at J, leaving 7 bases unmatched. DNA of the CDR3: TGTGCCAGCAGCTCTAGCGGAAGCCAGGAGCAGTTCTTC. Amino acids: CASSSSGSQEQFF.

For the CDR3, the DNA is TGTGCCAGCAGCTTTGGGGGAGGGGGCAATCAGCCCCAGCATTTT. It encodes CASSFGGGGNQPQHF. The chain recombines TRBV5-6 with TRBJ1-5, with D perhaps TRBD1 (5 bases). Germline CDR1 reads SGHDT; CDR2 reads YYEEEE. This CDR3 is built from 15 residues. Between the trimmed V and J ends, which lost 2 bases and 2 bases, there was a span of 11 bases.

The genes are TRBV5-1 and TRBJ2-5; 7 bases fit TRBD1. The CDR3 sequence is 13 residues long. Germline CDR1 and CDR2: SGHRS and YFSETQ. V was clipped by 4 bases and J by 2 bases; unmatched bases: 2. The CDR3 DNA reads as TGCGCCAGCAGCAGCAGGGGGCAAGAGACCCAGTACTTC. Amino acids: CASSSRGQETQYF.

The CDR3 DNA reads as TGTGCCAGCATAGGTCCGGGTAAGCCTGGAAACACCATATATTTT. It is translated as CASIGPGKPGNTIYF. This chain links TRBV2 with TRBJ1-3, with unresolved D. Germline CDR1 is SNHLY and CDR2 is FYNNEI. The V end lost 7 bases, the J end lost 2 bases, and 15 bases lay between the germline ends. CDR3 size: 15 residues.

The chain links TRBV4-3 to TRBJ2-7; the D gene is possibly TRBD2 (5 bases). From germline, CDR1 is LGHNA and CDR2 YSLEER. V lost 6 bases and J 4 bases, leaving 16 bases between the germline ends. There are 14 residues in the CDR3. CDR3 sequence reads: CASSSAEESYEQYF. CDR3 nucleotides: TGCGCCAGCAGTAGCGCGGAAGAGTCGTACGAGCAGTACTTC.

V and J are TRBV6-5 and TRBJ2-1, with 9 bases fitting TRBD2. CDR3 length: 15 amino acids. V dropped 8 bases and J dropped 2; count of bases not matched to a gene: 7. Germline V gives CDR1 MNHEY, CDR2 SVGAGI. DNA for the CDR3: TGTGCCAGCGGGGCGGGGGGGCTCACCTACAATGAGCAGTTCTTC. It encodes CASGAGGLTYNEQFF.

J is TRBJ1-1 and V is TRBV5-4; 9 bases agree with TRBD1. Trimming cost V 4 bases and J 0 bases; bases outside gene matches: 13. The CDR3 loop spans 18 amino acids. Looked up from germline, CDR1 is SGHNT and CDR2 is YYREEE (reference sequence). CDR3 sequence (DNA): TGTGCCAGCAGCACATACAGGGGGCGGTCCGTTTTGAACACTGAAGCTTTCTTT. Protein sequence: CASSTYRGRSVLNTEAFF. Full variable domain (remainder filled in from reference TRBV5-4 and TRBJ1-1): ETGVTQSPTHLIKTRGQQVTLRCSSQSGHNTVSWYQQALGQGPQFIFQYYREEENGRGNFPPRFSGLQFPNYSSELNVNALELDDSALYLCASSTYRGRSVLNTEAFFGQGTRLTVV.

This clone was seen only once. V is TRBV5-4 and J is TRBJ1-2; D is uncertain. V dropped 1 base and J dropped 0 bases, with 4 bases sitting between them. The CDR3 covers 13 residues. Germline CDR1 is SGHNT and CDR2 is YYREEE (reference sequence). The DNA of the CDR3 is TGTGCCAGCAGCTTGCCTGCTAACTATGGCTACACCTTC. Amino acids: CASSLPANYGYTF.

This chain joins TRBV29-1 and TRBJ1-1; 8 bases line up with TRBD1. CDR1 and CDR2 (germline): SQVTM, ANQGSEA. V shed 6 bases and J 1 base; nucleotides not matched to a gene: 4. CDR3 size: 13 residues. CDR3 DNA sequence: TGCAGCGTCCGCCAGGGGGCGAACACTGAAGCTTTCTTT. It yields the protein CSVRQGANTEAFF.

The J gene is TRBJ1-1, the V gene TRBV27; tentative D call: TRBD1 (6 bases). Germline V gives CDR1 MNHEY, CDR2 SMNVEV (reference sequence). V shed 11 bases and J shed 7 bases, with 14 bases lying between them. The CDR3 runs to 11 residues. The CDR3 sequence: CASGGAVEAFF. The CDR3 coding sequence is TGTGCCTCCGGGGGGGCGGTTGAAGCTTTCTTT.

This clone appeared a single time. V usage is TRBV20-1 and J usage is TRBJ1-2; a weak D match, TRBD1 (6 bases). The CDR3 loop spans 11 amino acids. Trimming took 3 bases from V and 10 from J, leaving 12 bases between them. Looked up from germline, CDR1 is DFQATT and CDR2 is SNEGSKA (reference sequence). CDR3 protein: CSARDSSLYTF. In nucleotides, the CDR3 is TGCAGTGCTAGGGACAGCTCCCTCTACACCTTC.

The CDR3 loop is CAGHSVRGYTF. The CDR3 DNA is TGTGCCGGACACTCGGTGCGTGGCTACACCTTC. The chain employs TRBV7-9 and TRBJ1-2; TRBD1 is a possible D gene (5 bases). The germline V gene has CDR1 SEHNR and CDR2 FQNEAQ (reference sequence). V was clipped by 11 bases and J by 7 bases, with 14 bases between them. The CDR3 length is 11 residues.

This clone was recorded only once. V and J are TRBV25-1 and TRBJ2-3, with D perhaps matching TRBD2 (5 bases). The length of the CDR3 is 15 residues. The V and J ends lost 8 bases and 5 bases respectively, with 20 bases between them. Germline V lookup: CDR1 MGHDK, CDR2 SYGVNS. For the CDR3, the DNA is TGTGCCAGCGCCTCTATCAGAACTAGTTTAGATACGCAGTATTTT. It yields the protein CASASIRTSLDTQYF.

DNA of the CDR3: TGCGCCAGCAGCTTGGGTACCGGACAGATTAATGAAAAACTGTTTTTT. Protein sequence: CASSLGTGQINEKLFF. This chain joins TRBV5-1 and TRBJ1-4; D perhaps matches TRBD1 (6 bases). Deletions cut 0 bases from V and 4 bases from J, with 13 bases between. CDR1 SGHRS and CDR2 YFSETQ come from the germline V gene. The CDR3 contains 16 residues.

This chain joins TRBV4-2 and TRBJ2-2, with 7 positions matching TRBD1. In germline, CDR1 is LGHNA, CDR2 YNFKEQ. This CDR3 region has 17 residues. The V and J ends lost 1 base and 3 bases, in that order; junction bases with no gene match: 8. The CDR3 loop is CASSQVARGRDTGELFF. The CDR3 DNA follows: TGTGCCAGCAGCCAAGTAGCTAGGGGGCGTGACACCGGGGAGCTGTTTTTT.

V is TRBV15 and J is TRBJ1-2; 7 bases fit TRBD1. The ends lost 9 bases at V and 8 bases at J; junction bases unmatched: 24. The CDR3 consists of 17 residues. The V gene's germline CDR1 is LNHNV and CDR2 YYDKDF (reference sequence). CDR3 amino acids: CATAHSPGQTFISGYTF. For the CDR3, the DNA is TGTGCCACGGCTCACAGTCCGGGACAGACATTTATTTCGGGCTACACCTTC.

The chain combines TRBV7-8 with TRBJ1-2; TRBD1 is a possible D gene (6 bases). The CDR3 spans 15 residues. Germline lookup yields CDR1 SGHVS and CDR2 FQNEAQ. V dropped 3 bases and J dropped 4 bases, with 15 bases sitting between them. The DNA of the CDR3 is TGTGCCAGCAGCTTGTGGGGGAAAGGGGGCTATGGCTACACCTTC. This codes for CASSLWGKGGYGYTF.

The chain is built from TRBV2 and TRBJ1-5; D call uncertain. CDR1 and CDR2 from the germline V gene are SNHLY and FYNNEI. The CDR3 totals 17 residues. Trimming removed 1 base at V and 0 bases at J, with 13 bases between. Here the CDR3 reads CASSEDAEDYSNQPQHF. The CDR3 DNA is TGTGCCAGCAGTGAAGATGCGGAGGATTATAGCAATCAGCCCCAGCATTTT. The full variable domain, with the rest looked up from reference TRBV2 and TRBJ1-5, is EPEVTQTPSHQVTQMGQEVILRCVPISNHLYFYWYRQILGQKVEFLVSFYNNEISEKSEIFDDQFSVERPDGSNFTLKIRSTKLEDSAMYFCASSEDAEDYSNQPQHFGDGTRLSIL.

The genes are TRBV14 and TRBJ2-1, with unresolved D. Trimming cost V 6 bases and J 8 bases, with 17 bases left between them. Germline V gives CDR1 SGHDN, CDR2 FVKESK. CDR3 length: 14 residues. The CDR3 DNA follows: TGTGCCAGCAGTAGCTATGTCGTTATCCATGAGCAGTTCTTC. This translates into CASSSYVVIHEQFF.

The table lists this clone with a count of one. The V gene is TRBV27, the J gene TRBJ1-6, with D possibly TRBD1 on 5 matching bases. Germline V gene sequence: CDR1 MNHEY, CDR2 SMNVEV (reference sequence). This CDR3 has 17 amino acids. The V end was cut by 1 base, the J end by 0 bases, with 10 bases between. CDR3 sequence: CASSLFQGGSYNSPLHF. CDR3 nucleotides: TGTGCCAGCAGTTTATTTCAGGGAGGCTCCTATAATTCACCCCTCCACTTT.

V is TRBV7-2 and J is TRBJ2-1; 11 bases fit TRBD2. This CDR3 is 17 amino acids long. Unmatched junction bases numbered 5, after V lost 1 base and J lost 3 bases. Germline assignment: CDR1 SGHTA and CDR2 FQGNSA. The CDR3 sequence: CASSLVGLAGGYNEQFF. The CDR3 bases are TGTGCCAGCAGCTTAGTAGGCCTAGCGGGAGGCTACAATGAGCAGTTCTTC.

This chain uses TRBV14 with TRBJ1-1; 8 nucleotides line up with TRBD1. J gave up 7 bases and V 3 bases, and 7 bases lay outside the gene matches. This CDR3 comprises 14 residues. Germline CDR1 and CDR2: SGHDN and FVKESK. CDR3 loop: CASSQETGGSEAFF. As DNA, the CDR3 is TGTGCCAGCAGCCAGGAAACAGGGGGGAGTGAAGCTTTCTTT. Using reference TRBV14 and TRBJ1-1 for the parts outside the CDR3, the full variable domain is EAGVTQFPSHSVIEKGQTVTLRCDPISGHDNLYWYRRVMGKEIKFLLHFVKESKQDESGMPNNRFLAERTGGTYSTLKVQPAELEDSGVYFCASSQETGGSEAFFGQGTRLTVV.